This T cell receptor beta chain emerged from a study of cytomegalovirus exposure and HLA in healthy donors. Findings and caveats of the study: Per a later analysis, 15,000 to 20,000 TCR beta sequences showed association with HLA alleles at 0.05 false discovery rate. Follow-up analysis found HLA locus-dependent TCR association rates, highest for DRB1 and lowest for HLA-C. Accurate HLA-A and HLA-B prediction from TCR beta sequences was reported for most subjects.

PCR employed 60 Vbeta and 13 Jbeta primers. Produced via immunoSEQ multiplex PCR; TCRdb's table is partial and in-frame only. Of about 150,000 clones listed, 75% to 90% are singletons. V lost 5 bases and J lost 4; bases outside the gene matches: 7. Germline V gene lookup returns CDR1 SGHNT and CDR2 YENEEA. CDR3 length: 15 residues. Comment on this clone: Its antigen is undetermined.

This receptor was identified in a woman aged 18 to 35 in good health and CMV-seronegative. Sequencing was performed on PBMCs. The V call is TRBV11-3, the J call TRBJ2-2, with 7 nucleotides matching TRBD1. Written as DNA, the CDR3 is TGTGCCAGCAGCCCCACGGGACAGCGCACCGGGGAGCTGTTTTTT. This encodes CASSPTGQRTGELFF.